This T cell receptor beta chain was recorded in a study of spatial heterogeneity in lung cancer. In the study overall: Alpha-chain sequences were consistently detected in smaller numbers than beta-chain sequences.

Study results and caveats: The number of expanded tumor alpha and beta chains correlated with mutation number. Ubiquitous and regional expanded TCR counts tracked ubiquitous and regional nonsynonymous mutations, respectively.

MiXCR, run by TCRdb on the 5' RACE reads, gives a single entry per CDR3 protein. This table has around 9,700 distinct CDR3 sequences, approximately 8% appearing once. The V end was cut by 8 bases, the J end by 6 bases, with 16 bases between. In germline, CDR1 is SEHNR, CDR2 FQNEAQ (reference sequence). This CDR3 spans 14 amino acids. This clonotype was counted only a few times. Its target is not known. The time point here: sample taken at primary tumor resection. Whole RNA was taken from tumor, nontumor lung or frozen PBMC; it was then sequenced unsorted. This sample comprised lung tumor tissue, obtained at surgery. This clonotype originated in a female donor with early-stage non-small cell lung cancer. The chain recombines TRBV7-9 with TRBJ2-2; possible D gene TRBD2, 5 bases. The DNA of the CDR3 is TGTGCCAGCCGAGAAGCCGGGGAGTCCGGGGAGCTGTTTTTT. This sequence encodes CASREAGESGELFF.